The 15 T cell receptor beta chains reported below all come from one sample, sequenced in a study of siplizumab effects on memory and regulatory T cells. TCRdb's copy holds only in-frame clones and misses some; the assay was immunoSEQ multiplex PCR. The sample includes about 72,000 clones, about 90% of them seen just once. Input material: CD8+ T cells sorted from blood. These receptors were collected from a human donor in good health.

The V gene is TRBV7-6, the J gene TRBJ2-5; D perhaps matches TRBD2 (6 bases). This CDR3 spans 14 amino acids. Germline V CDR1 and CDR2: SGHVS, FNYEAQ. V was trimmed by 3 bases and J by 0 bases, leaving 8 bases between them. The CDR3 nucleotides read TGTGCCAGCAGCTTCACGGGGGACCAAGAGACCCAGTACTTC. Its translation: CASSFTGDQETQYF. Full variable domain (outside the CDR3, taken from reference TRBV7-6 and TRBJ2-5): GAGVSQSPRYKVTKRGQDVALRCDPISGHVSLYWYRQALGQGPEFLTYFNYEAQQDKSGLPNDRFSAERPEGSISTLTIQRTEQRDSAMYRCASSFTGDQETQYFGPGTRLLVL.

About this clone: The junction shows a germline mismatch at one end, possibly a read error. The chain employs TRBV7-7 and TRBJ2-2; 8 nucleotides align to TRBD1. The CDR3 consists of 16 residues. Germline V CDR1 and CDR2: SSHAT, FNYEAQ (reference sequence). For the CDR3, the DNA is TGTGCTAGCAGCCAGCGGACAGGGAGTGGCACCGGGGAGCTGTTTTTT. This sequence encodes CASSQRTGSGTGELFF.

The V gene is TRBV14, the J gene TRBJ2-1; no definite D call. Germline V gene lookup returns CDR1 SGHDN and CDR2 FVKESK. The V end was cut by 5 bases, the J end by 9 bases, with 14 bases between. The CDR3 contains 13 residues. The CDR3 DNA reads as TGTGCCAGCAGCTTCACAGTATACGGTGAGCAGTTCTTC. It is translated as CASSFTVYGEQFF.

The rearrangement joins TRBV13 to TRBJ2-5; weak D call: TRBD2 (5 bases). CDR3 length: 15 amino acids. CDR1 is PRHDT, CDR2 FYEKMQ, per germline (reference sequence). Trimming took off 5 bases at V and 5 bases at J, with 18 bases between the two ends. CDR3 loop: CASSPPLAGRETQYF. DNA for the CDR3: TGTGCCAGCAGCCCCCCCCTCGCGGGCAGGGAGACCCAGTACTTC. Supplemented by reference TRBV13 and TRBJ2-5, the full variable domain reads AAGVIQSPRHLIKEKRETATLKCYPIPRHDTVYWYQQGPGQDPQFLISFYEKMQSDKGSIPDRFSAQQFSDYHSELNMSSLELGDSALYFCASSPPLAGRETQYFGPGTRLLVL.

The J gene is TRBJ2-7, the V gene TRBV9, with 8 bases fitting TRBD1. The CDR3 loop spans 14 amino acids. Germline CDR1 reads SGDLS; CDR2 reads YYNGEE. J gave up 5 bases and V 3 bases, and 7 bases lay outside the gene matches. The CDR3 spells CASSGRQGLHEQYF. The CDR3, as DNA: TGTGCCAGCAGCGGTCGACAGGGGCTCCACGAGCAGTACTTC.

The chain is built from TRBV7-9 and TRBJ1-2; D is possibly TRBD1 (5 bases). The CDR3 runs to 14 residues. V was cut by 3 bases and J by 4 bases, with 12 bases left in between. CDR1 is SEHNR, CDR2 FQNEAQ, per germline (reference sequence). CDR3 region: CASSLGQSFYGYTF. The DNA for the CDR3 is TGTGCCAGCAGCTTGGGGCAGAGTTTCTATGGCTACACCTTC.

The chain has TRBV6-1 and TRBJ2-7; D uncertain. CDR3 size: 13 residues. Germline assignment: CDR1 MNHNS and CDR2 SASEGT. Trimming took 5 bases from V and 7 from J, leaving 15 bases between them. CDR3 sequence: CASSSKDAGEQYF. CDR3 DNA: TGTGCCAGCAGTTCAAAGGATGCCGGAGAGCAGTACTTC.

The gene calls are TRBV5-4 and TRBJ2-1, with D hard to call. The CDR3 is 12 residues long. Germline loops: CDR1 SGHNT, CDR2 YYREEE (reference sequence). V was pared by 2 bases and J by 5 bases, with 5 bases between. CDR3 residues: CASSLGNNEQFF. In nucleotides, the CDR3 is TGTGCCAGCAGCTTAGGAAACAATGAGCAGTTCTTC.

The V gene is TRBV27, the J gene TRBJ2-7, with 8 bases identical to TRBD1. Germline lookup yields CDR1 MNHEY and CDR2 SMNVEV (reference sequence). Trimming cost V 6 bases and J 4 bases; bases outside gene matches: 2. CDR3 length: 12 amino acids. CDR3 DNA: TGTGCCAGCAGACGGACAGGGTACGAGCAGTACTTC. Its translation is CASRRTGYEQYF.

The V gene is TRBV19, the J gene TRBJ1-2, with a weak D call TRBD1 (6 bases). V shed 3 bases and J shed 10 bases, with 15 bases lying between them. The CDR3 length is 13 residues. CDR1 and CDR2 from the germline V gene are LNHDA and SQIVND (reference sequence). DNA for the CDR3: TGTGCCAGTAGTATCACATCGACAGGATCCTACACCTTC. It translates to CASSITSTGSYTF.

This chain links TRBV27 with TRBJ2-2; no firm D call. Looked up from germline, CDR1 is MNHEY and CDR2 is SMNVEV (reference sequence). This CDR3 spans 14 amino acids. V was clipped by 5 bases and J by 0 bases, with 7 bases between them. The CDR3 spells CASSPPPNTGELFF. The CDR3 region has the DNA TGTGCCAGCAGTCCTCCTCCGAACACCGGGGAGCTGTTTTTT.

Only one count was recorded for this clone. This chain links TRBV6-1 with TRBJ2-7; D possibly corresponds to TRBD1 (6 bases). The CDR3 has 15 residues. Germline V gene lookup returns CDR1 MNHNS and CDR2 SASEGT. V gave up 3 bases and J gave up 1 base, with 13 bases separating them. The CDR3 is CASSEVPGQSYEQYF. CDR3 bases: TGTGCCAGCAGTGAGGTTCCAGGACAGTCCTACGAGCAGTACTTC.

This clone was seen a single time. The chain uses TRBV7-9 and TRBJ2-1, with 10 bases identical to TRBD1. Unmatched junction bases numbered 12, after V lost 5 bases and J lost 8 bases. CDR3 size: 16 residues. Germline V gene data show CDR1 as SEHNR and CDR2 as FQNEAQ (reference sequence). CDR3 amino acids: CASSPPPGQGNDEQFF. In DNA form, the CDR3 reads TGTGCCAGCAGCCCCCCCCCGGGACAGGGGAATGATGAGCAGTTCTTC.

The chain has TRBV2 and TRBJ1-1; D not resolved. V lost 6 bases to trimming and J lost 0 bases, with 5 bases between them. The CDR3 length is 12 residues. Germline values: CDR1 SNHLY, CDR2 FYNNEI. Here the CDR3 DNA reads TGTGCCAGCAGGGGCATGAACACTGAAGCTTTCTTT. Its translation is CASRGMNTEAFF.

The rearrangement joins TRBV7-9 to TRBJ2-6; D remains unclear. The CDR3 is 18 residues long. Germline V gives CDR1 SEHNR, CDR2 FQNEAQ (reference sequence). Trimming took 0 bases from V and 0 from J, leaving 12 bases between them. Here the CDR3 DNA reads TGTGCCAGCAGCTTAGCGCCGCAGGAACCCTCTGGGGCCAACGTCCTGACTTTC. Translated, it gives CASSLAPQEPSGANVLTF.